These 15 T cell receptor beta chains were all obtained from the same sample, sequenced in a study of T cells in Graves' hyperthyroidism and ophthalmopathy (dated by TCRdb to about 2019). Library preparation employed multiplex PCR. TCRdb records Illumina HiSeq 2000 as the sequencer. Amplification of TCR beta CDR3 regions was carried out from RNA transcripts. For the first round of RT-PCR on the TCR CDR3, the HTBI primer set was used together with the Qiagen OneStep RT-PCR kit. The public sequencing data were trimmed at Q25 with fastp and processed into clonotypes with MiXCR by TCRdb, which kept only in-frame beta chains. Each entry merges the rows of one CDR3 protein and shows their most common DNA and genes. This sample is represented by 550,000 to 700,000 distinct CDR3 sequences; about 15% of them were singletons. The top ten constitute around 4.1% of the sample. Sequences were obtained from blood. The source of these receptors is a middle-aged woman with Graves' ophthalmopathy.

This chain connects TRBV11-2 to TRBJ2-7; TRBD1 matches 10 bases. V trimming: 1 base; J trimming: 3 bases; junction bases outside the gene matches: 6. This CDR3 region has 16 residues. The germline CDR1 and CDR2 sequences are SGHAT and FQNNGV. CDR3 in DNA: TGTGCCAGCAGCTTAGGAGACGGACAGGGGGGCTACGAGCAGTACTTC. Translated, it gives CASSLGDGQGGYEQYF.

This clonotype was counted at least ten times. The rearrangement uses TRBV27 and TRBJ2-7; 8 bases agree with TRBD2. With 8 bases clipped from V and 6 bases from J, the junction kept 9 bases outside the gene matches. This CDR3 has 13 amino acids. Looked up from germline, CDR1 is MNHEY and CDR2 is SMNVEV (reference sequence). The CDR3 DNA follows: TGTGCCAGCGGGAAGCGGGAGTATTCCGAGCAGTACTTC. Its translation is CASGKREYSEQYF.

This clonotype was picked up many times. The rearrangement joins TRBV12-3 or TRBV12-4 to TRBJ2-7; the D gene is possibly TRBD1 (6 bases). V was trimmed by 6 bases and J by 0 bases, leaving 9 bases between them. This CDR3 spans 13 amino acids. The CDR3 here is CASRYRDSYEQYF. CDR3 DNA sequence: TGTGCCAGCAGGTACAGGGACTCCTACGAGCAGTACTTC.

This clonotype was observed many times. This CDR3 reads CASSRTSGRQNLAKNIQYF. For the CDR3, the DNA is TGTGCCAGCAGCCGAACTAGCGGGAGGCAAAATCTAGCCAAAAACATTCAGTACTTC. V gene TRBV4-2 combines with J gene TRBJ2-4, with 12 bases lining up with TRBD2. After removal of 4 bases from V and 0 bases from J, the junction contained 10 bases not matched to a gene. The length of the CDR3 is 19 residues. CDR1 and CDR2 (germline): LGHNA, YNFKEQ.

The DNA for the CDR3 is TGTGCCAGCAGCTTCGGGCAGGCGAACATTCAGTACTTC. It yields the protein CASSFGQANIQYF. The chain employs TRBV7-3 and TRBJ2-4; no reliable D call. The CDR3 contains 13 residues. Per germline, CDR1 SGHTA and CDR2 FQGTGA. With 3 bases removed from V and 7 bases from J, the gap between germline ends came to 10 bases.

This clonotype was observed at least ten times. CDR3 sequence (DNA): TGTGCCATCAGCAATCGACAGAGCAATCAGCCCCAGCATTTT. Its protein product is CAISNRQSNQPQHF. The V gene is TRBV10-3, the J gene TRBJ1-5; D possibly corresponds to TRBD1 (5 bases). V was trimmed by 6 bases and J by 1 base, leaving 10 bases between them. Germline V gives CDR1 ENHRY, CDR2 SYGVKD. The CDR3 runs to 14 residues.

This clonotype has ten or more counts. This sequence joins TRBV6-1 and TRBJ2-7, with D possibly TRBD2 on 6 matching bases. CDR1 MNHNS and CDR2 SASEGT come from the germline V gene. With 7 bases removed from V and 2 bases from J, the gap between germline ends came to 12 bases. This CDR3 region has 13 residues. CDR3 sequence reads: CASTVEGTYEQYF. The CDR3 DNA is TGTGCCAGCACAGTGGAGGGGACCTACGAGCAGTACTTC.

This clonotype was detected many times. The J gene is TRBJ2-2, the V gene TRBV10-3, with D hard to call. Trimming took 10 bases from V and 1 from J, leaving 16 bases between them. Germline V gives CDR1 ENHRY, CDR2 SYGVKD. The CDR3 contains 15 residues. CDR3 sequence (DNA): TGTGCCACAAACAAGGGCACGATGAACACCGGGGAGCTGTTTTTT. Amino acids: CATNKGTMNTGELFF.

This clonotype was detected ten times or more. The chain uses TRBV12-3 or TRBV12-4 and TRBJ2-7; either TRBD1 or TRBD2 may supply D (5 bases each). The CDR3 has 14 amino acids. V shed 6 bases and J shed 8 bases, with 20 bases lying between them. This CDR3 reads CASRNGALLSKQYF. The CDR3 bases are TGTGCCAGCAGGAACGGGGCCCTCCTCAGCAAGCAGTACTTC.

This clonotype was picked up many times. Given a much more abundant clone one base away, this may be a read error. The rearrangement uses TRBV6-1 and TRBJ1-1; D gene unclear. The CDR3 spans 14 residues. Between the trimmed V and J ends, which lost 6 bases and 0 bases, there was a span of 11 bases. Germline-derived CDR1 and CDR2 are MNHNS and SASEGT. The CDR3 region has the DNA TGTGCCAGCAGCGGCCAGACTGTGAACACTGAAGCTTTCTTT. It translates to CASSGQTVNTEAFF.

This clonotype was picked up many times. This chain joins TRBV28 and TRBJ2-7; D is perhaps TRBD1 (6 bases). There are 16 residues in the CDR3. Germline V lookup: CDR1 MDHEN, CDR2 SYDVKM. V dropped 4 bases and J dropped 5 bases, with 21 bases sitting between them. The CDR3 DNA follows: TGTGCCAGCAGTTCCCTGGACAGTCAGGGGTCGGACGAGCAGTACTTC. Protein: CASSSLDSQGSDEQYF.

The V gene is TRBV4-1, the J gene TRBJ2-5; 10 bases line up with TRBD2. The CDR3 has 16 residues. V lost 4 bases and J lost 1; bases outside the gene matches: 6. Germline V lookup: CDR1 MGHRA, CDR2 YSYEKL. The CDR3 nucleotides read TGCGCCAGCAGCCTATATAGCGGGAGGCGCCAAGAGACCCAGTACTTC. Its protein product is CASSLYSGRRQETQYF.

This clonotype appeared many times. This sequence joins TRBV6-2 or TRBV6-3 and TRBJ2-2, with D tentatively TRBD2 (5 bases). Germline V gene sequence: CDR1 MNHEY, CDR2 SVGEGT. CDR3 length equals 15 residues. V was pared by 0 bases and J by 8 bases, with 13 bases between. This CDR3 reads CASSYSQDSPGELFF. CDR3 nucleotides: TGTGCCAGCAGTTACTCGCAGGACTCACCTGGGGAGCTGTTTTTT.

This clonotype has more than one count but fewer than ten. The chain employs TRBV20-1 and TRBJ2-7; D gene uncertain. The CDR3 consists of 12 residues. V was pared by 5 bases and J by 3 bases, with 11 bases between. Germline V lookup: CDR1 DFQATT, CDR2 SNEGSKA (reference sequence). The CDR3 loop is CSADKTFYEQYF. In DNA, the CDR3 is TGCAGTGCTGATAAGACCTTCTACGAGCAGTACTTC.

The chain combines TRBV4-1 with TRBJ2-7, with D perhaps matching TRBD1 (5 bases). Trimming removed 3 bases at V and 2 bases at J, with 14 bases between. Germline V gives CDR1 MGHRA, CDR2 YSYEKL. The CDR3 spans 15 residues. CDR3 loop: CASSQGPGPAYEQYF. CDR3 in DNA: TGCGCCAGCAGCCAGGGGCCAGGACCCGCCTACGAGCAGTACTTC.